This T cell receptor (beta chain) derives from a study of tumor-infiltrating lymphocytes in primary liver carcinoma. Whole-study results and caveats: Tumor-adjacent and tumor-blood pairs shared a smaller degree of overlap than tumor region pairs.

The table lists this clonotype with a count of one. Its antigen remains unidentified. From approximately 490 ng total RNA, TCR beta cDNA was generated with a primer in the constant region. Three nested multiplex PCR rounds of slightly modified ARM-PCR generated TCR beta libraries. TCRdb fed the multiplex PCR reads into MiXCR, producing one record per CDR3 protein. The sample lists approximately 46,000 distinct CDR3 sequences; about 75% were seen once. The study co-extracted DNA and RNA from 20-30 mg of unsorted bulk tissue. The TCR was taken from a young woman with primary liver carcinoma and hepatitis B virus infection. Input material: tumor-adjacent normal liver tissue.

The CDR3 DNA is TGTGCCAGCAGTGCTGACTGGCACGATCAGCCCCAGCATTTT. As protein: CASSADWHDQPQHF. V is TRBV12-3 or TRBV12-4 and J is TRBJ1-5, with D unresolved. The CDR3 extends over 14 amino acids. V was clipped by 5 bases and J by 5 bases, with 13 bases between them.